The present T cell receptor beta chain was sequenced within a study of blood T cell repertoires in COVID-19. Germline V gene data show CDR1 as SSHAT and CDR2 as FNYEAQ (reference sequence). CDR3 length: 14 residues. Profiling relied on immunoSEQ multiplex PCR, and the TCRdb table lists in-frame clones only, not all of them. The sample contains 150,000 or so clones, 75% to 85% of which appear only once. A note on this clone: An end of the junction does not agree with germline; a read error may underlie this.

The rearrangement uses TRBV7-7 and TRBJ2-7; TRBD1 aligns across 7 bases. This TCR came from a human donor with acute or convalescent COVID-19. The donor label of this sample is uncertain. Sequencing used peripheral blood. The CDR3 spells CASSLAQGSHEQYF. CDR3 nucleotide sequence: TGTGCTAGCAGCTTAGCACAGGGGTCCCACGAGCAGTACTTC. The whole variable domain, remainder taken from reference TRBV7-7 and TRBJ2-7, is GAGVSQSPRYKVTKRGQDVTLRCDPISSHATLYWYQQALGQGPEFLTYFNYEAQPDKSGLPSDRFSAERPEGSISTLTIQRTEQRDSAMYRCASSLAQGSHEQYFGPGTRLTVT.